These T cell receptor beta chains were read from a single sample in a study of shared clonotypes between healthy human individuals. Sequenced by immunoSEQ multiplex PCR; TCRdb stores in-frame clones only, minus some. The sample has some 500,000 clones, about 96% seen once. Sequencing used naive CD4+ T cells sorted from blood. The receptors were gathered from a woman aged 25 to 45 in good health. CDR3s include the opening cysteine and the closing phenylalanine or tryptophan. D genes are given only for firm matches. Clone size is not always given. Where it is, it says once, few, many or a class for expanded clones.

CDR3nt: TGTGCCAGTAGTATACACGGGGGTTATGGCTACACCTTC
CDR3aa: CASSIHGGYGYTF
abundance: once
j_gene: TRBJ1-2
d_gene: .
v_gene: TRBV19

CDR3nt: TGCGCCAGCAGCTGGACAGGGCCTGGGGCCAACGTCCTGACTTTC
CDR3aa: CASSWTGPGANVLTF
abundance: .
j_gene: TRBJ2-6
d_gene: TRBD1
v_gene: TRBV5-1

CDR3nt: TGTGCCAGCAGTTACGATGGGAGTCCCCACGAGCAGTACTTC
CDR3aa: CASSYDGSPHEQYF
abundance: .
j_gene: TRBJ2-7
d_gene: .
v_gene: TRBV6-5

CDR3nt: TGCGCCAGCAGCCCGACTAGCGGGAGAGGTACAGATACGCAGTATTTT
CDR3aa: CASSPTSGRGTDTQYF
abundance: .
j_gene: TRBJ2-3
d_gene: TRBD2
v_gene: TRBV10-1

CDR3nt: TGTGCCAGCAGGGAACCGGGACTAGCCTACGAGCAGTACTTC
CDR3aa: CASREPGLAYEQYF
abundance: .
j_gene: TRBJ2-7
d_gene: TRBD2
v_gene: TRBV6-1

CDR3nt: TGTGCCAGCAGCTTAGGCCAGGGGGTACACCCCGGGGAGCTGTTTTTT
CDR3aa: CASSLGQGVHPGELFF
abundance: .
j_gene: TRBJ2-2
d_gene: TRBD1
v_gene: TRBV11-3

CDR3nt: TGTGCCACCAGCAGAGACGATGCCTACGAGCAGTACTTC
CDR3aa: CATSRDDAYEQYF
abundance: .
j_gene: TRBJ2-7
d_gene: .
v_gene: TRBV15

CDR3nt: TGCAGCGCACGACAACTCCCTAATGAAAAACTGTTTTTT
CDR3aa: CSARQLPNEKLFF
abundance: .
j_gene: TRBJ1-4
d_gene: .
v_gene: TRBV29-1

CDR3nt: TGTGCCAGTAGTATAGATTCGGCAGGGGGCTACACCGGGGAGCTGTTTTTT
CDR3aa: CASSIDSAGGYTGELFF
abundance: .
j_gene: TRBJ2-2
d_gene: TRBD1
v_gene: TRBV19

CDR3nt: TGTGCCAGCTCATACGGACAGGCAGATGAAAAACTGTTTTTT
CDR3aa: CASSYGQADEKLFF
abundance: once
j_gene: TRBJ1-4
d_gene: TRBD1
v_gene: TRBV18

CDR3nt: TGTGCCAGCAGCGTAGGTGGCGGGAGCTCCTACAATGAGCAGTTCTTC
CDR3aa: CASSVGGGSSYNEQFF
abundance: .
j_gene: TRBJ2-1
d_gene: TRBD2
v_gene: TRBV9

CDR3nt: TGCGCCAGCAGCTTGGGCGCGGGAGTGGCCGTCTACGAGCAGTACTTC
CDR3aa: CASSLGAGVAVYEQYF
abundance: .
j_gene: TRBJ2-7
d_gene: TRBD2
v_gene: TRBV5-1

CDR3nt: TGTGCCTGGAGTGAGGGGGGCGGGGGGCAAACTGAAGCTTTCTTT
CDR3aa: CAWSEGGGGQTEAFF
abundance: .
j_gene: TRBJ1-1
d_gene: .
v_gene: TRBV30

CDR3nt: TGTGCCAGCAGCGGACATGAGCAGTTCTTC
CDR3aa: CASSGHEQFF
abundance: .
j_gene: TRBJ2-1
d_gene: .
v_gene: TRBV9

CDR3nt: TGTGCCAGCAGCCACCCGGACAGGGTATACAAGCCCCAGCATTTT
CDR3aa: CASSHPDRVYKPQHF
abundance: once
j_gene: TRBJ1-5
d_gene: TRBD1
v_gene: TRBV14

CDR3nt: TGTGCCAGCAGCTTGGGACAGGGAGGAGGAAACACCATATATTTT
CDR3aa: CASSLGQGGGNTIYF
abundance: once
j_gene: TRBJ1-3
d_gene: TRBD1
v_gene: TRBV5-4

CDR3nt: TGTGCCAGCCATCGGGCGACAGAAGTCTACGAGCAGTACTTC
CDR3aa: CASHRATEVYEQYF
abundance: .
j_gene: TRBJ2-7
d_gene: .
v_gene: TRBV11-2

CDR3nt: TGTGCCAGTTCCCCGAACGGTCTAGCGGGAAACACCGGGGAGCTGTTTTTT
CDR3aa: CASSPNGLAGNTGELFF
abundance: .
j_gene: TRBJ2-2
d_gene: TRBD2
v_gene: TRBV18

CDR3nt: TGTGCCAGCAGCGCCCGGACAGGGAGCGCCCAAGAGACCCAGTACTTC
CDR3aa: CASSARTGSAQETQYF
abundance: .
j_gene: TRBJ2-5
d_gene: TRBD1
v_gene: TRBV4-2

CDR3nt: TGCGCCAGCAGCCAAGTAAACGAAAAACTGTTTTTT
CDR3aa: CASSQVNEKLFF
abundance: .
j_gene: TRBJ1-4
d_gene: .
v_gene: TRBV4-1

CDR3nt: TGTGCCAGCTCCTTGGGACTAGCGGCCACAGATACGCAGTATTTT
CDR3aa: CASSLGLAATDTQYF
abundance: .
j_gene: TRBJ2-3
d_gene: TRBD2
v_gene: TRBV18

CDR3nt: TGTGCCAGCAGCACACAGGGGGGACATCAGCCCCAGCATTTT
CDR3aa: CASSTQGGHQPQHF
abundance: .
j_gene: TRBJ1-5
d_gene: TRBD1
v_gene: TRBV28

CDR3nt: TGTGCCAGCTCTCCAGGACGGACAGAAAAACTGTTTTTT
CDR3aa: CASSPGRTEKLFF
abundance: .
j_gene: TRBJ1-4
d_gene: .
v_gene: TRBV18

CDR3nt: TGTGCCAGCAGTCCATATGGATTCGGCGGCAATCAGCCCCAGCATTTT
CDR3aa: CASSPYGFGGNQPQHF
abundance: .
j_gene: TRBJ1-5
d_gene: .
v_gene: TRBV27

CDR3nt: TGTGCCACCAGCAGGAAAACCCCGAGGAATGAAAAACTGTTTTTT
CDR3aa: CATSRKTPRNEKLFF
abundance: .
j_gene: TRBJ1-4
d_gene: .
v_gene: TRBV15

CDR3nt: TGTGCCAGCAGTGATCCGCGGTTCTCGGAGACCCAGTACTTC
CDR3aa: CASSDPRFSETQYF
abundance: .
j_gene: TRBJ2-5
d_gene: .
v_gene: TRBV6-1

CDR3nt: TGTGCCAGCAGTCAAGGGACAGGGGGCTATTATGGTGAAAAACTGTTTTTT
CDR3aa: CASSQGTGGYYGEKLFF
abundance: .
j_gene: TRBJ1-4
d_gene: TRBD1
v_gene: TRBV28

CDR3nt: TGTGCCACCAGCATCCGAGCCGGACAGGCGAACACCGGGGAGCTGTTTTTT
CDR3aa: CATSIRAGQANTGELFF
abundance: .
j_gene: TRBJ2-2
d_gene: TRBD1
v_gene: TRBV15

CDR3nt: TGTGCCAGCGCCCAACAGGGCGACGAGCAGTACTTC
CDR3aa: CASAQQGDEQYF
abundance: .
j_gene: TRBJ2-7
d_gene: .
v_gene: TRBV27

CDR3nt: TGTGCCAGCAGACTAAATCCCGGGACAGGGGTAAACACCATATATTTT
CDR3aa: CASRLNPGTGVNTIYF
abundance: .
j_gene: TRBJ1-3
d_gene: TRBD1
v_gene: TRBV28

CDR3nt: TGTGCCAGCAGTGAATCAGGACGGGGACAGAGCAATCAGCCCCAGCATTTT
CDR3aa: CASSESGRGQSNQPQHF
abundance: .
j_gene: TRBJ1-5
d_gene: TRBD1
v_gene: TRBV25-1

CDR3nt: TGTGCCAGCAGCTTGGGGACAGGGGCGAACACTGAAGCTTTCTTT
CDR3aa: CASSLGTGANTEAFF
abundance: .
j_gene: TRBJ1-1
d_gene: TRBD1
v_gene: TRBV7-9

CDR3nt: TGTGCCAGCAGCCCAAGTGACAGGGACTATGAAAAACTGTTTTTT
CDR3aa: CASSPSDRDYEKLFF
abundance: once
j_gene: TRBJ1-4
d_gene: TRBD1
v_gene: TRBV7-9

CDR3nt: TGTGCCAGCTCACCGATTAAAGTTAGCCCCTACGAGCAGTACTTC
CDR3aa: CASSPIKVSPYEQYF
abundance: once
j_gene: TRBJ2-7
d_gene: .
v_gene: TRBV18

CDR3nt: TGTGCCAGCAGTGCACCCGGGACCCACTCCGTCAGGAATGAGCAGTTCTTC
CDR3aa: CASSAPGTHSVRNEQFF
abundance: once
j_gene: TRBJ2-1
d_gene: .
v_gene: TRBV28

CDR3nt: TGTGCCAGCAGCGAAACCGGGACAGAAGAGACCCAGTACTTC
CDR3aa: CASSETGTEETQYF
abundance: .
j_gene: TRBJ2-5
d_gene: .
v_gene: TRBV21-1

CDR3nt: TGCAGCGTCATGGTCTATAATCAATGGGGCTCTGGAAACACCATATATTTT
CDR3aa: CSVMVYNQWGSGNTIYF
abundance: .
j_gene: TRBJ1-3
d_gene: .
v_gene: TRBV29-1

CDR3nt: TGTGCCAGTAGCCGGACAGGGGTGGGCTTGAACATTCAGTACTTC
CDR3aa: CASSRTGVGLNIQYF
abundance: once
j_gene: TRBJ2-4
d_gene: TRBD1
v_gene: TRBV19

CDR3nt: TGTGCCAGCAGCGACGGGACAATGGAATTTGGAAACACCATATATTTT
CDR3aa: CASSDGTMEFGNTIYF
abundance: .
j_gene: TRBJ1-3
d_gene: .
v_gene: TRBV21-1

CDR3nt: TGTGCCAGCAGCTTATTCGGACTCACGAGCACAGATACGCAGTATTTT
CDR3aa: CASSLFGLTSTDTQYF
abundance: .
j_gene: TRBJ2-3
d_gene: .
v_gene: TRBV7-2

CDR3nt: TGCGCCAGCAGTTACGCCCCCGACAGGGTTTACACCGGGGAGCTGTTTTTT
CDR3aa: CASSYAPDRVYTGELFF
abundance: .
j_gene: TRBJ2-2
d_gene: TRBD1
v_gene: TRBV5-1

CDR3nt: TGCGCCAGCAGCTCTGGACTAGCGGAATTGTACAATGAGCAGTTCTTC
CDR3aa: CASSSGLAELYNEQFF
abundance: once
j_gene: TRBJ2-1
d_gene: TRBD2
v_gene: TRBV5-1

CDR3nt: TGTGCCAGTAGTATCCGGCGGAGCTCCTACGAGCAGTACTTC
CDR3aa: CASSIRRSSYEQYF
abundance: .
j_gene: TRBJ2-7
d_gene: .
v_gene: TRBV19

CDR3nt: TGCGCCAGCAGCTTGGTACACAGGGACTACGAGCAGTACTTC
CDR3aa: CASSLVHRDYEQYF
abundance: .
j_gene: TRBJ2-7
d_gene: .
v_gene: TRBV5-1